This TCR beta chain is drawn from a study of human T cells and chemical hapten exposure. Study-wide background: Each week of the roughly 24-week study, patients had diphenylcyclopropenone applied to the scalp.

Per the germline V gene, CDR1 is SEHNR and CDR2 is FQNEAQ (reference sequence). V gave up 1 base and J gave up 5 bases, with 8 bases separating them. The CDR3 extends over 14 amino acids. The library attached unique molecular identifiers to individual cDNA molecules. TCRdb used MiXCR to reprocess the RACE reads, holding one entry per CDR3 protein. The top ten hold 2.9% of the sample, which has 180,000 or so distinct CDR3 sequences, 30% seen once. The time point: pre-sensitization, week 0. The treatment denotes: therapeutic diphenylcyclopropenone sensitization with weekly scalp DPC. Those who donated were patients with alopecia, 18 to 70 years of age, and suitable for DPC.

The sequenced sample was whole blood, obtained in connection with sensitization to the hapten diphenylcyclopropenone (DPC). This receptor was taken from a woman aged 25 to 39 with alopecia areata. Some clones in this sample may be carry-over from other donors' samples. J is TRBJ1-4 and V is TRBV7-9, with a possible D match to TRBD1 (6 bases). The CDR3 DNA sequence: TGTGCCAGCAGCTTAGACAGGGAGAATGAAAAACTGTTTTTT. Its translation: CASSLDRENEKLFF.